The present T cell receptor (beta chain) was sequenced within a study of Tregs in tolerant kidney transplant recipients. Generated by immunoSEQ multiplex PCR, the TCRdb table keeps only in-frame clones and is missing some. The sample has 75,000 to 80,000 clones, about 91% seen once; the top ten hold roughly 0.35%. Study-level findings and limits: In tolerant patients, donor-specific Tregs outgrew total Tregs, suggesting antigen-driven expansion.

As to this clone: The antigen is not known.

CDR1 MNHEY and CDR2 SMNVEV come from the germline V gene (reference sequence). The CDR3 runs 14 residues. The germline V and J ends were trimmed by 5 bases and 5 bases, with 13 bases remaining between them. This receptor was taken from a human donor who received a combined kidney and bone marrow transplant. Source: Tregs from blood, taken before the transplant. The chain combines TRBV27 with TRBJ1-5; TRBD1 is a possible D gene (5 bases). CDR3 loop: CASSPLGGYQPQHF. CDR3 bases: TGTGCCAGCAGTCCTCTGGGGGGGTATCAGCCCCAGCATTTT.